This entry lists 6 T cell receptor beta chains sequenced from one sample in a study of T cell clonality in common variable immunodeficiency. Libraries were prepared by immunoSEQ multiplex PCR; TCRdb keeps only in-frame clonotypes and omits some of them. Listed for the sample are 40,000 to 50,000 clones, none seen a single time. The sample consisted of peripheral blood mononuclear cells. These receptors all stem from a person aged 18 to 70 in good health.

Many counts were recorded for this clone. The CDR3 goes on 3 residues after the read ends, and that part is filled in from the germline J gene. The V gene is TRBV12-3 or TRBV12-4, the J gene TRBJ1-4, with D perhaps TRBD1 (5 bases). The CDR3 loop spans 14 amino acids. Trimming cost V 1 base and J 5 bases, with 8 bases left between them. Partial CDR3 DNA: TGTGCCAGCAGTTTAGGACAGAGAAATGAAAAA. Encoded protein: CASSLGQRNEK. The entire CDR3 reads CASSLGQRNEKLFF.

This clone was found many times. The read stops 3 residues short of the end of the CDR3; the missing end is completed from the germline J gene. Other DNA sequences in the same sample also yield this CDR3. The chain joins TRBV7-2 to TRBJ1-2; a possible D gene is TRBD1 (6 bases). Germline-derived CDR1 and CDR2 are SGHTA and FQGNSA. CDR3 length equals 13 residues. CDR3 region: CANSRDMNYGYTF. CDR3 DNA, as far as it was read: TGTGCTAACAGCCGGGACATGAACTATGGC. Combining the CDR3 with reference TRBV7-2 and TRBJ1-2 gives the whole variable domain GAGVSQSPSNKVTEKGKDVELRCDPISGHTALYWYRQSLGQGLEFLIYFQGNSAPDKSGLPSDRFSAERTGGSVSTLTIQRTQQEDSAVYLCANSRDMNYGYTFGSGTRLTVV.

This clone was seen at least ten times. The missing CDR3 end, 3 residues past where the read stops, is filled in from the germline J gene. V usage is TRBV6-4 and J usage is TRBJ2-1; possibly TRBD2 for D (6 bases). CDR1 is MRHNA and CDR2 is SNTAGT in the germline V gene. The CDR3 runs to 15 residues. V was shortened by 5 bases and J by 1 base, with 12 bases between the two germline ends. The CDR3 loop reads CASSNGAGSYNEQFF. The part of the CDR3 DNA that was read is TGTGCCAGCAGTAACGGAGCGGGTTCCTACAATGAG.

This clone turned up a few times. The CDR3 end falls 3 residues outside the read, so it is completed with the germline J gene. Other DNA sequences of this sample code for an identical CDR3. V is TRBV2 and J is TRBJ2-3; TRBD2 agrees at 8 bases. V dropped 2 bases and J dropped 1; count of bases not matched to a gene: 5. The germline V gene has CDR1 SNHLY and CDR2 FYNNEI. This CDR3 has 16 residues. The CDR3 bases that were read are TGTGCCAGCAGTGAATTGGTTAGCGGGGGCACAGATACG. It codes for CASSELVSGGTDT. The whole CDR3 protein reads CASSELVSGGTDTQYF.

This clone was observed at least ten times. The CDR3 extends 3 residues past the end of the read, so its final part is completed from the germline J gene. The J gene is TRBJ2-3, the V gene TRBV28, with a weak D call TRBD1 (6 bases). CDR1 and CDR2 (germline): MDHEN, SYDVKM. V lost 5 bases and J 3 bases, leaving 15 bases between the germline ends. CDR3 length: 15 residues. The sequenced part of the CDR3 DNA is TGTGCCAGCAGTCTACAGGGTTGGAGAACAGATACG. Its protein product is CASSLQGWRTDT. The CDR3 as a whole reads CASSLQGWRTDTQYF.

This clone was recorded at least ten times. The missing CDR3 end, 3 residues past where the read stops, is filled in from the germline J gene. The chain combines TRBV20-1 with TRBJ2-1; D is possibly TRBD1 (6 bases). Germline lookup yields CDR1 DFQATT and CDR2 SNEGSKA (reference sequence). Trimming stripped 3 bases from V and 3 bases from J, with 9 bases between. The CDR3 spans 13 residues. The DNA read from the CDR3 is TGCAGTGCTAGCGGGACACTCTACAATGAG. It codes for CSASGTLYNE. The full CDR3 sequence reads CSASGTLYNEQFF.